The T cell receptor (beta chain) under discussion was sequenced for a study of T cell changes during pregnancy in multiple sclerosis. The germline gives CDR1 SGHRS, CDR2 YFSETQ. Trimming left V 0 bases short and J 5 bases short, with 14 bases between. The CDR3 length is 16 residues. Measured with immunoSEQ multiplex PCR; TCRdb has only the in-frame clones, and not every one. The sample records just under 65,000 clones, 91% being singletons. The receptor was derived from a female donor in good health, enrolled as a control in a pregnancy study. This chain connects TRBV5-1 to TRBJ1-4; D is uncertain. The specimen comprised peripheral blood, sampled in the third trimester of pregnancy. This CDR3 reads CASSLESAAGNEKLFF. CDR3 nucleotides: TGCGCCAGCAGCTTGGAATCGGCAGCGGGAAATGAAAAACTGTTTTTT.